This T cell receptor beta chain was identified in a study of vaccination effects on CD4 cells after COVID-19. This clone was found a few times. What it binds is not known. Before any sequencing was done, the ViraFEST assay used viral peptide pools to expand antigen-specific CD4+ T cells. Subsequent to 10 days of culture, CD4+ T cells were isolated. After two million PBMC were placed in each well, they were cultured with roughly 10 IU/ml IL-2 and around 10 ug/ml peptides. Half-medium changes using IL-2 medium occurred on days 3 and 7. Assay: immunoSEQ multiplex PCR; the TCRdb copy retains only in-frame clones and omits some. The sample contains just over 30,000 clones, roughly two thirds of which appear only once. Trimming removed 3 bases from V and 7 bases from J; junction bases left unmatched: 8. Germline V lookup: CDR1 SGHRS, CDR2 YFSETQ. The CDR3 runs to 15 residues.

This TCR was recovered from a human donor who received a COVID-19 vaccine. The chain couples TRBV5-1 to TRBJ2-7, with TRBD2 matching over 12 bases. Source: CD4+ T cells from PBMCs cultured with HCoV-229E spike peptides, taken before COVID-19 vaccination. In DNA form, the CDR3 reads TGCGCCAGCAGCTCTAGCGGGGGGGCCTCCGGGGAGCAGTACTTC. It is translated as CASSSSGGASGEQYF.